Described below is a single T cell receptor (beta chain) sequence and its context. Antigen: not known. TCRdb's copy holds only in-frame clones and misses some; the assay was immunoSEQ multiplex PCR. The sample records approximately 88,000 clones, about 82% being singletons. These data originate in a study of a mutant IDH1 vaccine in newly diagnosed glioma. Study-wide context: The therapy given earlier, which was standard therapy, consisted of radiotherapy, temozolomide, or both, and most of the patients received both. Whole-study findings and limits: Pseudoprogression looked unconnected to shifts in top peripheral T cell clonotypes.

The time point is: baseline, week 1 (first vaccination visit). Indicated treatment: pre-vaccination baseline after standard-of-care therapy. Donor diagnoses consisted of new WHO grade 3 or 4 IDH1-mutant, ATRX-lost astrocytomas. This specimen consisted of PBMCs, obtained from a glioma patient treated with radiotherapy, temozolomide or both. The TCR originated in a man in his forties or fifties with glioma.

CDR3: CASSESSGPVAGLHNEQFF. The CDR3 DNA sequence: TGCGCCAGCAGTGAGTCGAGTGGGCCCGTGGCGGGGCTACACAATGAGCAGTTCTTC. The chain combines TRBV10-1 with TRBJ2-1, with TRBD2 as a possible D gene (6 bases). CDR3 length equals 19 residues. Germline V gene data show CDR1 as WNHNN and CDR2 as SYGVQD (reference sequence). V was pared by 0 bases and J by 5 bases, with 23 bases between.